This T cell receptor (beta chain) was identified during a study of blood T cell repertoires in COVID-19. The protocol was immunoSEQ multiplex PCR, while the TCRdb copy is restricted to in-frame clones and leaves out a portion. The data hold 130,000 to 150,000 clones, with roughly 80% observed a single time. The clonotype originates from a man between 65 and 79 years old who had recovered from COVID-19. Sequencing used peripheral blood.

The CDR3 nucleotides are TGTGCCTGGAGTCGGGTTGGCGGGGAGCTGTTTTTT. This encodes CAWSRVGGELFF. V gene TRBV30 combines with J gene TRBJ2-2; unclear D gene. Germline CDR1 and CDR2: GTSNPN and SVGIG (reference sequence). Between the trimmed V and J ends, which lost 2 bases and 7 bases, there was a span of 8 bases. This CDR3 is 12 amino acids long.